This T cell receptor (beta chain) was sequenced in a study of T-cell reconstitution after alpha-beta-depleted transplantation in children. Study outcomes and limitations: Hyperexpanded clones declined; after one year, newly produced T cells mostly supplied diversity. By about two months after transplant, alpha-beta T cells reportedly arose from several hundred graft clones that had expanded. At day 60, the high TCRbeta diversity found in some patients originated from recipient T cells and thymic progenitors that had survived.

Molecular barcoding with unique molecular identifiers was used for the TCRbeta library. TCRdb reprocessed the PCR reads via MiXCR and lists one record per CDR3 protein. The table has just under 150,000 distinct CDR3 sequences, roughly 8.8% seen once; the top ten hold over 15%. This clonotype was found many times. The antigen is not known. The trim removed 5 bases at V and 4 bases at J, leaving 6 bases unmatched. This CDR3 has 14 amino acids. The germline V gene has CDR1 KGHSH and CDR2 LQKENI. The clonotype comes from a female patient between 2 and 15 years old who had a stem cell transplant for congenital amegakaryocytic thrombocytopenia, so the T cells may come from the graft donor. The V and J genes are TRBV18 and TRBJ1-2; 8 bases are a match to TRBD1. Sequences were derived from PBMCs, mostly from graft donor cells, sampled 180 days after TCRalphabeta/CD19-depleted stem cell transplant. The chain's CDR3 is CASSTSGGTYGYTF. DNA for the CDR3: TGTGCCAGCTCAACTTCAGGGGGCACCTATGGCTACACCTTC.